This TCR beta chain was recorded in a study of blood T cell repertoires in COVID-19. Turning to the study itself: The origin of the acute and convalescent COVID-19 samples was the United States, Italy and Spain. PBMCs, B-cell-depleted T cells, or T cells were the source of the cDNA or gDNA that made up the material.

The trim removed 5 bases at V and 10 bases at J, leaving 7 bases unmatched. The CDR3 has 13 amino acids. Germline-derived CDR1 and CDR2 are SGHAT and FQNNGV. How the authors handled the data: For nucleated cells, counts were estimated from reference gene primer amplification. Produced via immunoSEQ multiplex PCR; TCRdb's table is partial and in-frame only. V, J and clone size are those of that table, while D and trimming were read from the DNA. The profile shows fewer than 120,000 clones, more than 70% of them singletons. The receptor was isolated from a woman aged 45 to 65 with acute or convalescent COVID-19. The rearrangement links TRBV11-2 to TRBJ1-1; 10 positions match TRBD1. Specimen: peripheral blood. CDR3 nucleotides: TGTGCCAGCAGCCTGGACAGGGGGAAAGGAGCTTTCTTT. It is translated as CASSLDRGKGAFF.